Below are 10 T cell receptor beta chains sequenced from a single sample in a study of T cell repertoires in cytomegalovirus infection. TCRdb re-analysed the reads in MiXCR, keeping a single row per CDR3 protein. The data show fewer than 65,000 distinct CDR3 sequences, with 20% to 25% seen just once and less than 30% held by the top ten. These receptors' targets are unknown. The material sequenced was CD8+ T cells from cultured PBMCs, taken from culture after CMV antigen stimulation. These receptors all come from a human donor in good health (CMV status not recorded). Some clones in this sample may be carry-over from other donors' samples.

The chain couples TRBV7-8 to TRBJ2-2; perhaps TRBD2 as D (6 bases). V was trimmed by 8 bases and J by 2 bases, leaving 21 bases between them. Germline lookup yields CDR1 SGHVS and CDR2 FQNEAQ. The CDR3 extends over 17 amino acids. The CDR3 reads CASFHRDRGLNTGELFF. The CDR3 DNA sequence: TGTGCCAGCTTTCACCGGGACCGCGGACTAAACACCGGGGAGCTGTTTTTT.

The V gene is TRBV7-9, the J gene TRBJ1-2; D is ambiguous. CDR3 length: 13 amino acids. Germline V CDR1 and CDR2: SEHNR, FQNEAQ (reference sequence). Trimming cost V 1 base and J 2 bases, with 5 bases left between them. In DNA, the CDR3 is TGTGCCAGCAGCTTAGGGAAGAACTATGGCTACACCTTC. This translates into CASSLGKNYGYTF. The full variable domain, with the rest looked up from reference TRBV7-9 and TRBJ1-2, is DTGVSQNPRHKITKRGQNVTFRCDPISEHNRLYWYRQTLGQGPEFLTYFQNEAQLEKSRLLSDRFSAERPKGSFSTLEIQRTEQGDSAMYLCASSLGKNYGYTFGSGTRLTVV.

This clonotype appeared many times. The CDR3 here is CASSLSMNEKLFF. The CDR3, as DNA: TGTGCCAGCAGCTTATCGATGAATGAAAAACTGTTTTTT. The chain has TRBV7-6 and TRBJ1-4; D is ambiguous. The V end was cut by 2 bases, the J end by 5 bases, with 6 bases between. This CDR3 is 13 amino acids long. Germline CDR1 SGHVS, CDR2 FNYEAQ.

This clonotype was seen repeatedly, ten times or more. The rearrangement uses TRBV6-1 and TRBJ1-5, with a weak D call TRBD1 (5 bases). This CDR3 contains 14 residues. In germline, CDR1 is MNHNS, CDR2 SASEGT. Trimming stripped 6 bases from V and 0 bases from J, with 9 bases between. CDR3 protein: CASRAGYSNQPQHF. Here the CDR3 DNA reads TGTGCCAGCAGGGCAGGGTATAGCAATCAGCCCCAGCATTTT.

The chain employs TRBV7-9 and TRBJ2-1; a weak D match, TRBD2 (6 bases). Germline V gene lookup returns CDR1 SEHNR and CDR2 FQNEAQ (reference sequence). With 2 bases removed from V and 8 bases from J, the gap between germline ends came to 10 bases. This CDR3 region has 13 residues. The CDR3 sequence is CASSLYGGDEQFF. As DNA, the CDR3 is TGTGCCAGCAGCTTATATGGAGGGGATGAGCAGTTCTTC.

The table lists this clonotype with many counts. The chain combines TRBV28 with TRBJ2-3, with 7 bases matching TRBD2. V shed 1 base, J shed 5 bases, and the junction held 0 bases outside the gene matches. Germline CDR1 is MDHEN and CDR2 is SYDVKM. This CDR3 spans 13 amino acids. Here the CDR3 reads CASSLSGGDTQYF. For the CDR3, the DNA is TGTGCCAGCAGTTTATCGGGGGGAGATACGCAGTATTTT. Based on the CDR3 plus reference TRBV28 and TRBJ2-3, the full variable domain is DVKVTQSSRYLVKRTGEKVFLECVQDMDHENMFWYRQDPGLGLRLIYFSYDVKMKEKGDIPEGYSVSREKKERFSLILESASTNQTSMYLCASSLSGGDTQYFGPGTRLTVL.

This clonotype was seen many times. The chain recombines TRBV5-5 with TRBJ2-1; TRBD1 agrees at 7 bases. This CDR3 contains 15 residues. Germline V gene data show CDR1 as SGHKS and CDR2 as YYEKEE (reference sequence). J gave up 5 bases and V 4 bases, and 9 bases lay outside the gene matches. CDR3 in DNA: TGTGCCAGCAGCGCCCGAGGACAGGCCCACAATGAGCAGTTCTTC. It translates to CASSARGQAHNEQFF. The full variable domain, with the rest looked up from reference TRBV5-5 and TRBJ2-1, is DAGVTQSPTHLIKTRGQQVTLRCSPISGHKSVSWYQQVLGQGPQFIFQYYEKEERGRGNFPDRFSARQFPNYSSELNVNALLLGDSALYLCASSARGQAHNEQFFGPGTRLTVL.

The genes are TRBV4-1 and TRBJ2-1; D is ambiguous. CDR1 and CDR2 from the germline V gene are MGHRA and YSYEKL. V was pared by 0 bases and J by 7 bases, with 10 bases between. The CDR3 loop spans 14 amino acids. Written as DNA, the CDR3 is TGCGCCAGCAGCCAAGATGATCACGGGAATGAGCAGTTCTTC. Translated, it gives CASSQDDHGNEQFF.

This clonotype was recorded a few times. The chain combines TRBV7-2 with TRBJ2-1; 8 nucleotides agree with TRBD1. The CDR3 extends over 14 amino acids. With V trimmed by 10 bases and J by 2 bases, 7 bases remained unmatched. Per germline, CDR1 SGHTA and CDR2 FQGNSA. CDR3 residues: CATEDRATYNEQFF. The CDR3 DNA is TGTGCCACTGAGGACAGGGCTACCTACAATGAGCAGTTCTTC.

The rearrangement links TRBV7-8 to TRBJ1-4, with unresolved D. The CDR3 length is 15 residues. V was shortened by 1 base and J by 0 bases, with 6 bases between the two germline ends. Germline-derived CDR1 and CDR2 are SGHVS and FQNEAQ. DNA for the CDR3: TGTGCCAGCAGCTTAGAGGGCTCAACTAATGAAAAACTGTTTTTT. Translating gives CASSLEGSTNEKLFF.